A single sample is the source of the 8 T cell receptor beta chains below, sequenced in a study of somatic mutations in cytotoxic T cells in rheumatoid arthritis. Sequencing used immunoSEQ multiplex PCR; TCRdb keeps in-frame clones, though not all of them. The profile shows tens of thousands of clones, 84% of them singletons. The sample comprised CD8+ T cells sorted from blood. The receptors were sampled from a middle-aged man in good health.

The chain joins TRBV23-1 to TRBJ2-4; 8 bases are a match to TRBD2. TRBV23-1 is classed as an ORF, of uncertain function. J lost 5 bases, V lost 3 bases, and 6 bases had no gene match. This CDR3 is 15 amino acids long. CDR3 in amino acids: CASSQSGRGENIQYF. For the CDR3, the DNA is TGCGCCAGCAGTCAGAGCGGGAGAGGTGAAAACATTCAGTACTTC.

The chain uses TRBV7-9 and TRBJ1-1, with D tentatively TRBD1 (5 bases). V gave up 6 bases and J gave up 5 bases, with 16 bases separating them. Germline CDR1 is SEHNR and CDR2 is FQNEAQ (reference sequence). CDR3 length equals 14 residues. In nucleotides, the CDR3 is TGTGCCAGCAGACCGCGGGGCGAAGGTACTGAAGCTTTCTTT. Protein: CASRPRGEGTEAFF.

The J gene is TRBJ2-7, the V gene TRBV30, with D tentatively TRBD1 (5 bases). The germline gives CDR1 GTSNPN, CDR2 SVGIG (reference sequence). Trimming took off 0 bases at V and 2 bases at J, with 11 bases between the two ends. This CDR3 contains 14 residues. In nucleotides, the CDR3 is TGTGCCTGGAGTGTAAAGGTGGGGCCCTACGAGCAGTACTTC. Its translation is CAWSVKVGPYEQYF. Full variable domain (remainder filled in from reference TRBV30 and TRBJ2-7): SQTIHQWPATLVQPVGSPLSLECTVEGTSNPNLYWYRQAAGRGLQLLFYSVGIGQISSEVPQNLSASRPQDRQFILSSKKLLLSDSGFYLCAWSVKVGPYEQYFGPGTRLTVT.

This clone was seen a single time. CDR3 bases: TGTGCCAGCAGTCCCCAAGGACAGGGCCTGTACTTC. The encoded protein is CASSPQGQGLYF. The chain employs TRBV28 and TRBJ2-7, with 8 bases lining up with TRBD1. Losses at the gene ends were 5 bases for V and 12 bases for J; bases not matched to a gene: 9. Per the germline V gene, CDR1 is MDHEN and CDR2 is SYDVKM. This CDR3 is 12 amino acids long.

A few counts support this clone. V is TRBV2 and J is TRBJ1-3, with 7 bases that match TRBD1. J lost 3 bases, V lost 4 bases, and 6 bases had no gene match. CDR3 size: 15 residues. Germline V gives CDR1 SNHLY, CDR2 FYNNEI. CDR3: CASSAEGALGNTIYF. The CDR3 DNA sequence: TGTGCCAGCAGTGCCGAGGGGGCGCTTGGAAACACCATATATTTT.

This chain connects TRBV7-9 to TRBJ2-2; no firm D call. V was clipped by 11 bases and J by 4 bases, with 11 bases between them. The CDR3 has 12 residues. Germline CDR1 is SEHNR and CDR2 is FQNEAQ (reference sequence). CDR3 loop: CARTPATGELFF. In DNA form, the CDR3 reads TGTGCCCGCACCCCAGCCACCGGGGAGCTGTTTTTT. Based on the CDR3 plus reference TRBV7-9 and TRBJ2-2, the full variable domain is DTGVSQNPRHKITKRGQNVTFRCDPISEHNRLYWYRQTLGQGPEFLTYFQNEAQLEKSRLLSDRFSAERPKGSFSTLEIQRTEQGDSAMYLCARTPATGELFFGEGSRLTVL.

This chain uses TRBV6-5 with TRBJ2-5; 9 nucleotides line up with TRBD1. The CDR3 is 16 residues long. Trimming at V came to 2 bases and at J to 5 bases, leaving 9 bases not matched to a gene. Germline V CDR1 and CDR2: MNHEY, SVGAGI. The CDR3: CASSYGPGQGIETQYF. Here the CDR3 DNA reads TGTGCCAGCAGTTACGGTCCGGGACAGGGTATTGAGACCCAGTACTTC.

This clone was counted between two and nine times. V and J are TRBV10-2 and TRBJ1-4; D is ambiguous. V lost 4 bases, J lost 7 bases, and 1 base lay in between. This CDR3 spans 10 amino acids. Germline V lookup: CDR1 WSHSY, CDR2 SAAADI. This CDR3 is CASSVEKLFF. CDR3 DNA sequence: TGCGCCAGCAGTGTTGAAAAACTGTTTTTT.